The TCR beta chain described here comes from a study of blood T cell repertoires in COVID-19. Across the study: Collection of acute and convalescent COVID-19 samples took place in the United States, Italy and Spain.

Ages ranged from about 18 to 89 years, with residence in 24 US areas. Membership in each cohort depended on participant-reported clinical history. Original processing notes: Estimated nucleated cell counts came from reference gene primer amplification. Sequenced by immunoSEQ multiplex PCR; TCRdb stores in-frame clones only, minus some. That table furnishes V, J and clone size, whereas the DNA furnished D and trimming. In the table there are about 170,000 clones, approximately 84% of which are singletons. The TCR sequence derives from a man aged 50-59 years who had recovered from COVID-19. The sequenced material came from PBMCs or T cells enriched from blood (not recorded which).

The CDR3 reads CASSLNNPGQVYNEQFF. CDR3 coding DNA: TGTGCCAGCAGTCTAAATAACCCCGGACAGGTCTACAATGAGCAGTTCTTC. The rearrangement uses TRBV7-6 and TRBJ2-1; 7 bases map to TRBD1. The CDR3 sequence is 17 residues long. The J segment lost 3 bases and the V segment lost 6 bases, leaving 14 bases of the junction unmatched. The germline V gene has CDR1 SGHVS and CDR2 FNYEAQ.